The clone carrying this TCR beta chain was observed many times. This CDR3 contains 16 residues. Germline CDR1 reads MGHRA; CDR2 reads YSYEKL. V was cut by 0 bases and J by 4 bases, with 13 bases left in between. The record originates from a study of cytomegalovirus exposure and HLA in healthy donors. The PCR used 60 Vbeta and 13 Jbeta primers. Data came from immunoSEQ multiplex PCR; TCRdb stores just in-frame clones and leaves some out. The sample holds about 140,000 clones, approximately 71% seen once. The specimen was PBMCs. The origin of this receptor is a man aged 35 to 55 in good health and CMV-seronegative. The chain combines TRBV4-1 with TRBJ1-3; D call uncertain. The DNA of the CDR3 is TGCGCCAGCAGCCAAGAAGATTGGGTGCGGGGAAACACCATATATTTT. The encoded protein is CASSQEDWVRGNTIYF.